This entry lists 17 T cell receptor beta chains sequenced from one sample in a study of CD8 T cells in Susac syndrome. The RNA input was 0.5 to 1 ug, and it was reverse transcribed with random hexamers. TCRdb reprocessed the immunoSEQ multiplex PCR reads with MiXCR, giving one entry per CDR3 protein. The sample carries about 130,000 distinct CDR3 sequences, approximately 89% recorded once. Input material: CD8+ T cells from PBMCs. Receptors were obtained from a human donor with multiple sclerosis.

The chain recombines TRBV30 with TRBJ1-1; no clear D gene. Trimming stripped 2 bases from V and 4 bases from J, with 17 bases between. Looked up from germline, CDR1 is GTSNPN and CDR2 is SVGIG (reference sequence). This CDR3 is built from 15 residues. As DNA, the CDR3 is TGTGCCTGGAGTCTCGATATAAACCGGATCACTGAAGCTTTCTTT. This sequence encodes CAWSLDINRITEAFF. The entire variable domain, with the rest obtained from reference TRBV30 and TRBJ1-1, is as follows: SQTIHQWPATLVQPVGSPLSLECTVEGTSNPNLYWYRQAAGRGLQLLFYSVGIGQISSEVPQNLSASRPQDRQFILSSKKLLLSDSGFYLCAWSLDINRITEAFFGQGTRLTVV.

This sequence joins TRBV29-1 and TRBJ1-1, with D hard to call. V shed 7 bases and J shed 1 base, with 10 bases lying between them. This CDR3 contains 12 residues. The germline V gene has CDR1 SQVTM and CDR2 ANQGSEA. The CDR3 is CSGLNSNTEAFF. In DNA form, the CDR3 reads TGCAGCGGACTTAACTCGAACACTGAAGCTTTCTTT.

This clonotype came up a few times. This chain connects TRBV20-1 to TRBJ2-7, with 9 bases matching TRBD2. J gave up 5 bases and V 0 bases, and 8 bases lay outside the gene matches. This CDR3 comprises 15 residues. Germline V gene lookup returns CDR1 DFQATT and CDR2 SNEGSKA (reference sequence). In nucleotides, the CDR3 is TGCAGTGCTAGAGATGTCCGGCTAGCGGGAAACGAGCAGTACTTC. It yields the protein CSARDVRLAGNEQYF.

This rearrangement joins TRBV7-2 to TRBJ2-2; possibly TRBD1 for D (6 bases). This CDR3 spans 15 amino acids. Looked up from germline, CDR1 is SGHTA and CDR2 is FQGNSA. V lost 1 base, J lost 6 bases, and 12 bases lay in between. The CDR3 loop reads CASSLVWTAAGELFF. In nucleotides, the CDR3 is TGTGCCAGCAGCTTAGTATGGACAGCGGCCGGGGAGCTGTTTTTT.

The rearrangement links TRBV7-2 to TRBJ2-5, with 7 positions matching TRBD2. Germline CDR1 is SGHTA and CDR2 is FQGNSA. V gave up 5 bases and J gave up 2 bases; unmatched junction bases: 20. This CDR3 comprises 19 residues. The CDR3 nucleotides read TGTGCCAGCAGCCGCTGGGGCTCCGCGGGGGACTTCGGGCAAGAGACCCAGTACTTC. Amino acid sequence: CASSRWGSAGDFGQETQYF.

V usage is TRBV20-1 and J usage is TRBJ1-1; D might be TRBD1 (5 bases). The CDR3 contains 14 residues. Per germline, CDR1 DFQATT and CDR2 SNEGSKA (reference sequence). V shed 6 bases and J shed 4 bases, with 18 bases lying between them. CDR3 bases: TGCAGTGCAGTTAGAGGCAGGGTAGCCACTGAAGCTTTCTTT. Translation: CSAVRGRVATEAFF.

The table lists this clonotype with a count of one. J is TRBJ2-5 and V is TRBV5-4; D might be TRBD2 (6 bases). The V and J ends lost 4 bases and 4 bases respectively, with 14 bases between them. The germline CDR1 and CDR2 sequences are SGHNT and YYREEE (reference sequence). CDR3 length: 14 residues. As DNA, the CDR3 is TGTGCCAGCAGCCAGCCGGGACTGGGAGAGACCCAGTACTTC. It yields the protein CASSQPGLGETQYF.

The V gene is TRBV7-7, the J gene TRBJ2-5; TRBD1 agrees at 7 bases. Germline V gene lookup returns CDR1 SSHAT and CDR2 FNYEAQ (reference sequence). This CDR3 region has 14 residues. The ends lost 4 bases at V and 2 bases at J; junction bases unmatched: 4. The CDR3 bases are TGTGCCAGCAGCTCGACACAGGGGCAAGAGACCCAGTACTTC. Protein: CASSSTQGQETQYF.

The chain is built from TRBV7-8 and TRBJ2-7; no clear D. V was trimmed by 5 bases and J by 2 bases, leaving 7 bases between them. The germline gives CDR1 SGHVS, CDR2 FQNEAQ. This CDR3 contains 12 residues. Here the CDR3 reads CASSDPPYEQYF. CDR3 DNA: TGTGCCAGCAGCGATCCGCCCTACGAGCAGTACTTC.

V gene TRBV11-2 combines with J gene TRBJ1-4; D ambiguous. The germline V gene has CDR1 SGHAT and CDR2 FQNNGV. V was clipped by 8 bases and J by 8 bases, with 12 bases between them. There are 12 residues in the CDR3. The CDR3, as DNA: TGTGCCAGCCAGCGGGCAGGAGAAAAACTGTTTTTT. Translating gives CASQRAGEKLFF.

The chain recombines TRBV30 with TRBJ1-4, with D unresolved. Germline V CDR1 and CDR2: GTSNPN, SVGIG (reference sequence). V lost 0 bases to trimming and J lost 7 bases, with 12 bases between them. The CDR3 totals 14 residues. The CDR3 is CAWSVGSASEKLFF. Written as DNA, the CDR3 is TGTGCCTGGAGTGTGGGGTCCGCTAGTGAAAAACTGTTTTTT.

CDR3 loop: CASSPLGLAGEETQYF. Here the CDR3 DNA reads TGTGCCAGCAGCCCTTTGGGGCTAGCGGGAGAAGAGACCCAGTACTTC. The J gene is TRBJ2-5, the V gene TRBV14, with 10 positions matching TRBD2. This CDR3 has 16 residues. V was pared by 4 bases and J by 3 bases, with 8 bases of the junction left unmatched. From germline, CDR1 is SGHDN and CDR2 FVKESK.

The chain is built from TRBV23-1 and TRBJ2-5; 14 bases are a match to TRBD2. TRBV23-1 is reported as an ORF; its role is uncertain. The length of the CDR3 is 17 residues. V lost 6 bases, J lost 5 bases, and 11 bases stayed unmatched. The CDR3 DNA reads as TGCGCCAGCAGCCACCGGACTAGCGGGAGGCTCCCGGAGACCCAGTACTTC. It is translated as CASSHRTSGRLPETQYF.

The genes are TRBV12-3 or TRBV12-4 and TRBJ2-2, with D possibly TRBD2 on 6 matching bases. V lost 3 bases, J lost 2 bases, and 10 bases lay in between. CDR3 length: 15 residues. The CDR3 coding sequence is TGTGCCAGCAGTTTCCGGCGGGATAACACCGGGGAGCTGTTTTTT. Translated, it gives CASSFRRDNTGELFF.

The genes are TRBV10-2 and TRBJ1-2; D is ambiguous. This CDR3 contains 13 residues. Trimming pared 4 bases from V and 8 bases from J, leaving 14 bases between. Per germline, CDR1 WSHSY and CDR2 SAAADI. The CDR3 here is CASSGFVLGGYTF. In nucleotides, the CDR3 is TGCGCCAGCAGTGGTTTTGTCCTTGGGGGCTACACCTTC.

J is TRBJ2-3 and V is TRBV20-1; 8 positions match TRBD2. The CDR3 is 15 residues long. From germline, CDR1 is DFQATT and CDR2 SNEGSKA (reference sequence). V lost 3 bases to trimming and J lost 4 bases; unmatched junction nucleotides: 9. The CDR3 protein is CSASLSGTEADTQYF. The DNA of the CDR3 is TGCAGTGCTAGCCTTAGCGGGACCGAGGCAGATACGCAGTATTTT.

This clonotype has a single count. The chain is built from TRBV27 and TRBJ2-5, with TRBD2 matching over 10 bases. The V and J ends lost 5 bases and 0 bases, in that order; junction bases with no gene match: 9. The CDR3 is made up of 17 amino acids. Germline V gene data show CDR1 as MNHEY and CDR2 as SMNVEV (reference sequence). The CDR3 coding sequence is TGTGCCAGCAGTCCCCAGGGGAGCGGGAGGGACCAAGAGACCCAGTACTTC. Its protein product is CASSPQGSGRDQETQYF.